The sequence of this TCR beta chain was determined in a study of blood T cell repertoires in COVID-19. Membership in each cohort depended on participant-reported clinical history. Donors of Cohort 3 who recovered were those that had two negative PCRs, clearance, or symptom resolution. Profiled with immunoSEQ multiplex PCR; TCRdb holds only in-frame clones, not every one. The sample includes approximately 280,000 clones, around nine tenths of them seen just once. This clone was observed once. The CDR3 sequence is 15 residues long. In germline, CDR1 is LGHDT, CDR2 YNNKEL (reference sequence). V was clipped by 6 bases and J by 4 bases; unmatched bases: 6.

This chain joins TRBV3-1 (or the pseudogene TRBV3-2) and TRBJ2-7; 13 bases agree with TRBD2. The receptor was isolated from a woman under 30 who had recovered from COVID-19. Sequenced sample: PBMCs or T cells enriched from blood (not recorded which). This chain's CDR3 is CASRPTTSGRYEQYF. CDR3 bases: TGTGCCAGCAGACCAACGACTAGCGGGAGGTACGAGCAGTACTTC.